This T cell receptor (beta chain) came from a study of early T cells in non-severe SARS-CoV-2 infection. The CDR3 runs to 15 residues. V lost 6 bases to trimming and J lost 4 bases; unmatched junction nucleotides: 11. Unique molecular identifier tags were affixed to discrete cDNA molecules. Via MiXCR, TCRdb re-called the 5' RACE reads, giving one row per CDR3 protein. This sample carries some 56,000 distinct CDR3 sequences, over 12% of them seen once, and the ten largest clones take roughly 4.3%. The chain is built from TRBV12-3 or TRBV12-4 and TRBJ1-2; TRBD1 matches at 7 bases. This clonotype was obtained from an adult who was a healthcare worker with PCR-confirmed SARS-CoV-2 infection or an uninfected control (not recorded which). The input for sequencing was whole blood, taken at baseline. CDR3 bases: TGTGCCAGCAGGGGAGCTTGGACAGGCGGCTATGGCTACACCTTC. Its protein is CASRGAWTGGYGYTF.